This T cell receptor beta chain came from a study of Graves' ophthalmopathy and Graves' hyperthyroidism. Amplification from RNA transcripts yielded the TCR beta CDR3 regions. RT-PCR was first run with HTBI primers, then multiplex PCR in a second round. TCRdb used MiXCR to reprocess the multiplex PCR reads, holding one entry per CDR3 protein. The sample holds around 340,000 distinct CDR3 sequences, under 20% seen once. The PBMCs had their origin in roughly 10 ml of fresh peripheral blood. Study-level points and caveats: Progression of ophthalmopathy was predicted by the model with roughly 71% sensitivity and around 72% specificity.

Germline V CDR1 and CDR2: LGHNA, YSLEER. CDR3 size: 16 residues. The ends were cut back, 0 bases at V and 5 bases at J, with 13 bases in the middle. This clonotype was seen only a few times. Its antigen remains unknown. The receptor was isolated from an adult man with Graves' ophthalmopathy. J is TRBJ1-4 and V is TRBV4-3; no clear D gene. Sequencing input: peripheral blood. In DNA, the CDR3 is TGCGCCAGCAGCCAAGATTTGGAGGTATCGAATGAAAAACTGTTTTTT. Amino acid sequence: CASSQDLEVSNEKLFF.